The T cell receptor beta chain under discussion was sequenced for a study of T cell changes during pregnancy in multiple sclerosis. Sequencing was performed with immunoSEQ multiplex PCR; in TCRdb, only in-frame clones are kept and a portion is missing. The sample has about 69,000 clones; approximately 92% are singletons. The CDR3 is 15 residues long. Per the germline V gene, CDR1 is SGHTA and CDR2 is FQGTGA. Losses at the gene ends were 2 bases for V and 5 bases for J; bases not matched to a gene: 4. The TCR sequence derives from a female donor in good health, enrolled as a control in a pregnancy study. The sample consisted of peripheral blood, taken in the third trimester of pregnancy. The chain is built from TRBV7-3 and TRBJ2-1; TRBD1 matches 9 bases. The CDR3: CASSLPGQGNNEQFF. The CDR3 DNA reads TGTGCCAGCAGCTTACCGGGACAGGGAAACAATGAGCAGTTCTTC.